Detailed here is one T cell receptor (beta chain). Its antigen remains unidentified. These data are taken from a study of beta chain features in type 1 diabetes. Study-wide points: Across all four CD4+ subsets, people with type 1 diabetes showed modestly shorter TCRB CDR3s.

Sequenced material consisted of expressed TCRB transcripts (all of the isolated RNA was reverse transcribed). Roughly 3.5 million reads per sample on average were obtained from naive, central memory and regulatory T cell samples. Only in-frame clones appear in the TCRdb table, and some are missing; sequencing was by immunoSEQ multiplex PCR. The table records 200,000 to 250,000 clones, roughly a tenth of them present only once. V lost 3 bases and J lost 9; bases outside the gene matches: 17. Germline CDR1 MNHNS, CDR2 SASEGT. The CDR3 consists of 17 residues. The sequencing sample was made of central memory CD4+ T cells from blood. The origin of this receptor is a man aged 18 to 29 in good health. This chain connects TRBV6-1 to TRBJ2-1; 7 nucleotides match TRBD2. The CDR3 here is CASSDFLWGRAPGEQFF. The CDR3 nucleotides read TGTGCCAGCAGTGATTTCCTTTGGGGGAGGGCCCCGGGTGAGCAGTTCTTC.